What follows are 27 T cell receptor beta chains derived from one specimen sequenced in a study of cytomegalovirus exposure and HLA in healthy donors. TCRdb's table, derived via immunoSEQ multiplex PCR, lists solely in-frame clones and lacks some. The sample holds over 120,000 clones; 89% are singletons and the top ten take approximately 9.2%. The material sequenced was PBMCs. The receptors originated from a woman younger than 30 in good health and CMV-seropositive.

The rearrangement links TRBV28 to TRBJ1-5, with 8 bases identical to TRBD1. Germline assignment: CDR1 MDHEN and CDR2 SYDVKM. CDR3 size: 15 residues. Trimming cost V 4 bases and J 2 bases; bases outside gene matches: 4. As DNA, the CDR3 is TGTGCCAGCAGTTCCGGACAGGGAGGCAATCAGCCCCAGCATTTT. It is translated as CASSSGQGGNQPQHF.

Regarding this clone: The sample contains more than one DNA sequence encoding this CDR3. CDR3 in amino acids: CASSLVQGAETQYF. CDR3 sequence (DNA): TGCGCCAGCAGCTTGGTGCAGGGTGCGGAGACCCAGTACTTC. The chain uses TRBV5-1 and TRBJ2-5; D is possibly TRBD1 (5 bases). The CDR3 has 14 residues. The germline V gene encodes CDR1 SGHRS and CDR2 YFSETQ. V lost 0 bases and J 5 bases, leaving 11 bases between the germline ends.

The chain carries TRBV6-5 and TRBJ1-2; 9 positions match TRBD1. The germline V gene has CDR1 MNHEY and CDR2 SVGAGI. V shed 6 bases, J shed 2 bases, and the junction held 7 bases outside the gene matches. The CDR3 is 15 residues long. The CDR3 coding sequence is TGTGCCAGCAGGGCGCCGGACAGGGGAAACTATGGCTACACCTTC. It encodes CASRAPDRGNYGYTF.

J is TRBJ2-2 and V is TRBV5-3, with 7 bases aligning to TRBD1. TRBV5-3 is marked as an open reading frame, function uncertain. Losses at the gene ends were 0 bases for V and 5 bases for J; bases not matched to a gene: 10. This CDR3 spans 17 amino acids. The CDR3 spells CARSLGGGERATGELFF. CDR3 bases: TGTGCCAGAAGCTTGGGAGGGGGCGAAAGGGCTACCGGGGAGCTGTTTTTT.

The chain uses TRBV5-1 and TRBJ2-1; D might be TRBD2 (5 bases). V was clipped by 4 bases and J by 8 bases, with 16 bases between them. Germline CDR1 reads SGHRS; CDR2 reads YFSETQ. CDR3 length: 14 residues. CDR3 bases: TGCGCCAGCAGCGAGCGGATGACGGGCGATGAGCAGTTCTTC. Its translation is CASSERMTGDEQFF.

The J gene is TRBJ1-5, the V gene TRBV27; 7 nucleotides match TRBD1. CDR1 and CDR2 (germline): MNHEY, SMNVEV (reference sequence). With 4 bases clipped from V and 5 bases from J, the junction kept 5 bases outside the gene matches. CDR3 length equals 14 residues. CDR3 sequence reads: CASSSEQGYQPQHF. The CDR3 DNA reads TGTGCCAGCAGTTCAGAACAGGGGTATCAGCCCCAGCATTTT.

V is TRBV15 and J is TRBJ1-2; TRBD1 is a possible D gene (5 bases). The CDR3 has 15 residues. Germline-derived CDR1 and CDR2 are LNHNV and YYDKDF (reference sequence). The V and J ends lost 5 bases and 2 bases respectively, with 15 bases between them. CDR3 sequence reads: CATSAVVKGNYGYTF. The CDR3 bases are TGTGCCACCAGCGCCGTAGTAAAGGGGAACTATGGCTACACCTTC.

The chain employs TRBV6-6 and TRBJ2-1; 9 nucleotides align to TRBD1. Trimming took 5 bases from V and 6 from J; bases not matched to a gene: 11. The CDR3 is made up of 16 amino acids. Germline V gives CDR1 MNHNY, CDR2 SVGAGI (reference sequence). DNA of the CDR3: TGTGCCAGCAGTAGAGGGACAGGGAGCACTCCCAATGAGCAGTTCTTC. This codes for CASSRGTGSTPNEQFF.

The J gene is TRBJ1-5, the V gene TRBV5-6, with D unclear. V was trimmed by 4 bases and J by 4 bases, leaving 15 bases between them. CDR3 size: 15 residues. The V gene's germline CDR1 is SGHDT and CDR2 YYEEEE. The DNA for the CDR3 is TGTGCCAGCAGCCCCCGGGAGGGAGTGAATCAGCCCCAGCATTTT. It is translated as CASSPREGVNQPQHF.

This chain uses TRBV7-6 with TRBJ1-6; unclear D gene. The CDR3 consists of 14 residues. V lost 0 bases, J lost 9 bases, and 9 bases lay in between. The germline V gene has CDR1 SGHVS and CDR2 FNYEAQ. CDR3 nucleotides: TGTGCCAGCAGCTTAGCCACACCGGGTTCACCCCTCCACTTT. Translation gives CASSLATPGSPLHF. The full variable domain, in which reference TRBV7-6 and TRBJ1-6 provide the parts outside the CDR3, is GAGVSQSPRYKVTKRGQDVALRCDPISGHVSLYWYRQALGQGPEFLTYFNYEAQQDKSGLPNDRFSAERPEGSISTLTIQRTEQRDSAMYRCASSLATPGSPLHFGNGTRLTVT.

This chain connects TRBV5-1 to TRBJ2-3; D possibly corresponds to TRBD1 (5 bases). Per the germline V gene, CDR1 is SGHRS and CDR2 is YFSETQ. The CDR3 has 14 residues. Trimming pared 0 bases from V and 5 bases from J, leaving 10 bases between. The CDR3: CASSLVRREDTQYF. CDR3 DNA: TGCGCCAGCAGCTTGGTCCGCAGGGAAGATACGCAGTATTTT.

This rearrangement joins TRBV5-4 to TRBJ2-7; tentative D call: TRBD2 (5 bases). V lost 3 bases to trimming and J lost 7 bases, with 20 bases between them. Germline-derived CDR1 and CDR2 are SGHNT and YYREEE (reference sequence). This CDR3 comprises 15 residues. CDR3 nucleotide sequence: TGTGCCAGCAGCTGGGGTTATGCGGGTTCAGAAGAGCAGTACTTC. Its translation is CASSWGYAGSEEQYF.

The V gene is TRBV6-5, the J gene TRBJ1-5; a possible D gene is TRBD1 (6 bases). The V gene lost 4 bases and the J gene lost 1 base, with 11 bases spanning the gap. The germline gives CDR1 MNHEY, CDR2 SVGAGI. The CDR3 length is 15 residues. The CDR3 protein is CASSSKGESNQPQHF. CDR3 in DNA: TGTGCCAGCAGTTCGAAGGGGGAGAGCAATCAGCCCCAGCATTTT.

This chain links TRBV10-3 with TRBJ2-3; 8 bases map to TRBD2. V trimming: 2 bases; J trimming: 3 bases; junction bases outside the gene matches: 1. Germline CDR1 reads ENHRY; CDR2 reads SYGVKD. This CDR3 comprises 14 residues. The CDR3 protein is CAISEIAGTDTQYF. CDR3 DNA sequence: TGTGCCATCAGTGAGATAGCGGGGACAGATACGCAGTATTTT.

The chain couples TRBV6-5 to TRBJ1-5; D gene uncertain. The CDR3 has 16 residues. Germline-derived CDR1 and CDR2 are MNHEY and SVGAGI. Trimming took 2 bases from V and 3 from J, leaving 14 bases between them. The CDR3 DNA follows: TGTGCCAGCAGTTACCCTTTAGACACGAACAATCAGCCCCAGCATTTT. This codes for CASSYPLDTNNQPQHF.

The chain links TRBV6-6 to TRBJ1-1; D is undetermined. Germline values: CDR1 MNHNY, CDR2 SVGAGI (reference sequence). V lost 4 bases, J lost 4 bases, and 7 bases lay in between. The length of the CDR3 is 12 residues. For the CDR3, the DNA is TGTGCCAGCAGTTCCAGGTCCACTGAAGCTTTCTTT. Residues: CASSSRSTEAFF.

The V gene is TRBV7-6, the J gene TRBJ2-5, with a possible D match to TRBD2 (5 bases). The length of the CDR3 is 13 residues. Trimming removed 4 bases at V and 7 bases at J, with 13 bases between. In germline, CDR1 is SGHVS, CDR2 FNYEAQ. The CDR3 DNA sequence: TGTGCCAGCAGCTCCGGGTCCAGCGGGACCCAGTACTTC. Its translation is CASSSGSSGTQYF.

This clone was seen a single time. The V gene is TRBV4-2, the J gene TRBJ2-7, with TRBD2 matching 8 bases. This CDR3 region has 16 residues. The V and J ends lost 0 bases and 3 bases, in that order; junction bases with no gene match: 7. Germline loops: CDR1 LGHNA, CDR2 YNFKEQ. CDR3 coding DNA: TGTGCCAGCAGCCAAGATTCCCAAGCGGGGGACTACGAGCAGTACTTC. As protein: CASSQDSQAGDYEQYF.

The V gene is TRBV7-6, the J gene TRBJ2-7, with D perhaps TRBD1 (5 bases). CDR3 size: 15 residues. Germline V lookup: CDR1 SGHVS, CDR2 FNYEAQ. Trimming cost V 1 base and J 1 base, with 11 bases left between them. This CDR3 is CASSLVAGNSYEQYF. Here the CDR3 DNA reads TGTGCCAGCAGCTTAGTGGCAGGGAATTCCTACGAGCAGTACTTC.

The rearrangement uses TRBV6-5 and TRBJ1-2; D not resolved. This CDR3 region has 12 residues. V was pared by 6 bases and J by 8 bases, with 13 bases between. Per the germline V gene, CDR1 is MNHEY and CDR2 is SVGAGI. CDR3 protein: CASSRSLEGYTF. As DNA, the CDR3 is TGTGCCAGCAGCCGTTCACTCGAGGGCTACACCTTC.

The V and J genes are TRBV6-5 and TRBJ1-1; D is possibly TRBD1 (5 bases). The CDR3 sequence is 16 residues long. Trimming removed 2 bases from V and 2 bases from J, with 15 bases in between. In germline, CDR1 is MNHEY, CDR2 SVGAGI. CDR3 nucleotides: TGTGCCAGCAGTTACGGTCGGGGGGTCCTAAACACTGAAGCTTTCTTT. This sequence encodes CASSYGRGVLNTEAFF.

J is TRBJ2-2 and V is TRBV2, with 11 positions matching TRBD1. This CDR3 has 15 residues. Germline V gene data show CDR1 as SNHLY and CDR2 as FYNNEI. The trim removed 3 bases at V and 7 bases at J, leaving 4 bases unmatched. CDR3 region: CASSDRTGGSGELFF. The CDR3 DNA follows: TGTGCCAGCAGTGATAGGACAGGGGGCAGCGGGGAGCTGTTTTTT.

In this sample, this clone turned up a few times. The chain links TRBV18 to TRBJ2-7; D is perhaps TRBD1 (6 bases). CDR3 length: 15 residues. Germline CDR1 and CDR2: KGHSH and LQKENI. Deletions cut 1 base from V and 6 bases from J, with 16 bases between. The DNA of the CDR3 is TGTGCCAGCTCACCACAACCACCGCAGACAGGCGAGCAGTACTTC. Translation: CASSPQPPQTGEQYF. The entire variable domain, with the rest obtained from reference TRBV18 and TRBJ2-7, is as follows: NAGVMQNPRHLVRRRGQEARLRCSPMKGHSHVYWYRQLPEEGLKFMVYLQKENIIDESGMPKERFSAEFPKEGPSILRIQQVVRGDSAAYFCASSPQPPQTGEQYFGPGTRLTVT.

This clone was observed once. This chain links TRBV4-1 with TRBJ2-7; D possibly corresponds to TRBD2 (5 bases). Per the germline V gene, CDR1 is MGHRA and CDR2 is YSYEKL. Deletions cut 1 base from V and 2 bases from J, with 12 bases between. The CDR3 consists of 15 residues. The CDR3 region is CASSQAEAGAYEQYF. Written as DNA, the CDR3 is TGCGCCAGCAGCCAAGCCGAAGCCGGGGCCTACGAGCAGTACTTC.

J is TRBJ2-7 and V is TRBV13; 10 bases match TRBD2. Germline CDR1 and CDR2: PRHDT and FYEKMQ (reference sequence). Unmatched junction bases numbered 11, after V lost 4 bases and J lost 5 bases. The CDR3 is 16 amino acids. The CDR3 sequence: CASSSERSGGAHEQYF. CDR3 DNA: TGTGCCAGCAGCTCTGAGAGAAGCGGGGGGGCACACGAGCAGTACTTC. Using reference TRBV13 and TRBJ2-7 for the parts outside the CDR3, the full variable domain is AAGVIQSPRHLIKEKRETATLKCYPIPRHDTVYWYQQGPGQDPQFLISFYEKMQSDKGSIPDRFSAQQFSDYHSELNMSSLELGDSALYFCASSSERSGGAHEQYFGPGTRLTVT.

The chain carries TRBV5-1 and TRBJ2-2; 8 bases fit TRBD1. V was pared by 4 bases and J by 4 bases, with 6 bases of the junction left unmatched. The CDR3 runs to 15 residues. Germline values: CDR1 SGHRS, CDR2 YFSETQ. In DNA, the CDR3 is TGCGCCAGCAGCCCGAGGACAGGGAGCACCGGGGAGCTGTTTTTT. Its protein product is CASSPRTGSTGELFF.

The chain links TRBV27 to TRBJ2-5; TRBD1 matches 7 bases. The CDR3 extends over 16 amino acids. Germline loops: CDR1 MNHEY, CDR2 SMNVEV (reference sequence). Trimming cost V 0 bases and J 3 bases; bases outside gene matches: 7. As DNA, the CDR3 is TGTGCCAGCAGTTTATCACAGGGGCTGACTGAAGAGACCCAGTACTTC. It encodes CASSLSQGLTEETQYF.